Below, 7 T cell receptor beta chains from the same sample are listed, as sequenced in a study of T cell clusters in autoimmune cytopenias. One tube held mixed TRB-A and TRB-B primer pools for touch-down PCR. TCRdb reprocessed the multiplex PCR reads and stores each CDR3 protein as one record, lacking DNA. The sample shows over 5,000 distinct CDR3 sequences, and 26% sits with its ten largest clones. TRB amplification used approximately 250 ng of peripheral blood genomic DNA. Input material: peripheral blood. These receptors all come from a human donor with an autoimmune cytopenia or autoimmune hepatitis (not recorded which).

According to its frequency, this clonotype is medium-sized. The V call is TRBV7-6, the J call TRBJ2-2; TCRdb picks TRBD1, but there is no DNA to check that call. The CDR3 has 14 amino acids. Germline V lookup: CDR1 SGHVS, CDR2 FNYEAQ. CDR3 protein: CASSLAGGSGELFF.

The rearrangement joins TRBV9 to TRBJ2-3; TCRdb indicates TRBD2, and absent DNA this call remains unverified. This CDR3 has 14 amino acids. Germline-derived CDR1 and CDR2 are SGDLS and YYNGEE. CDR3 in amino acids: CASSVRPASDTQYF.

The CDR3 protein is CASRQTGRPEAFF. This sequence joins TRBV6-5 and TRBJ1-1; without DNA, the TCRdb call of TRBD1 cannot be checked. Germline V lookup: CDR1 MNHEY, CDR2 SVGAGI. The CDR3 contains 13 residues.

According to its frequency, this clonotype is medium-sized (0.01 to 0.1%). This chain uses TRBV29-1 with TRBJ1-4; TCRdb designates TRBD1, a call that cannot be tested without DNA. The germline V gene has CDR1 SQVTM and CDR2 ANQGSEA. CDR3 length: 13 amino acids. CDR3 amino acids: CSVESGRHEELFF. The complete variable domain, with remaining parts taken from reference TRBV29-1 and TRBJ1-4, reads SAVISQKPSRDICQRGTSLTIQCQVDSQVTMMFWYRQQPGQSLTLIATANQGSEATYESGFVIDKFPISRPNLTFSTLTVSNMSPEDSSIYLCSVESGRHEELFFGSGTQLSVL.

The chain uses TRBV11-2 and TRBJ2-3. The CDR3 is 12 amino acids. Germline V gene data show CDR1 as SGHAT and CDR2 as FQNNGV. This CDR3 reads CAVSDRTDTQYF. The full variable domain, its missing parts supplied by reference TRBV11-2 and TRBJ2-3, is EAGVAQSPRYKIIEKRQSVAFWCNPISGHATLYWYQQILGQGPKLLIQFQNNGVVDDSQLPKDRFSAERLKGVDSTLKIQPAKLEDSAVYLCAVSDRTDTQYFGPGTRLTVL.

This chain connects TRBV27 to TRBJ2-3. The CDR3 is 16 residues long. Per germline, CDR1 MNHEY and CDR2 SMNVEV (reference sequence). The CDR3 here is CASSLSTAPSTDTQYF.

V is TRBV12-3 or TRBV12-4 and J is TRBJ1-2; the TCRdb call, TRBD1, lacks DNA for checking. The CDR3 extends over 17 amino acids. CDR3 sequence reads: CASSLGGLGRRHYGYTF.